This is a list of T cell receptor beta chains from one sample in a study of blood T cell repertoires in COVID-19. Generated by immunoSEQ multiplex PCR, the TCRdb table keeps only in-frame clones and is missing some. This sample has 95,000 to 150,000 clones, with 80% to 90% found just once. Sequenced input: peripheral blood. The receptors were gathered from a woman in her forties or fifties with active or convalescent COVID-19. The CDR3 runs from the conserved cysteine through the conserved F or W. A D gene is named only where the DNA matches it firmly. Clone size is not always given. Where it is, it says once, few, many or a class for expanded clones.

size	V	J	D	CDR3	DNA
NA	TRBV28	TRBJ1-4	TRBD1	CASMGQLNEKLFF	TGTGCCAGCATGGGACAGTTAAATGAAAAACTGTTTTTT
NA	TRBV18	TRBJ2-7	TRBD2	CASSPPLAGLYYEQYF	TGTGCCAGCTCACCACCACTAGCGGGACTTTACTACGAGCAGTACTTC
NA	TRBV24-1	TRBJ2-1	TRBD2	CATSDHRRASGSVHEQFF	TGTGCCACCAGTGATCATCGGCGCGCTAGCGGGAGTGTCCATGAGCAGTTCTTC
NA	TRBV28	TRBJ1-5	NA	CASSLRARSQPQHF	TGTGCCAGCAGTTTAAGAGCCCGCTCTCAGCCCCAGCATTTT
NA	TRBV28	TRBJ1-1	TRBD1	CASRINDRTGGGMNTEAFF	TGTGCCAGCAGGATCAATGATAGGACAGGGGGAGGAATGAACACTGAAGCTTTCTTT
few	TRBV19	TRBJ2-3	NA	CASSIEGRTDTQYF	TGTGCCAGTAGTATAGAGGGGCGCACAGATACGCAGTATTTT
NA	TRBV10-3	TRBJ1-1	NA	CASGFGGTNTEAFF	TGTGCCAGCGGTTTCGGAGGGACGAACACTGAAGCTTTCTTT
NA	TRBV4-2	TRBJ2-2	NA	CASSRTAGELFF	TGTGCCAGCAGCCGCACGGCCGGGGAGCTGTTTTTT
few	TRBV27	TRBJ1-1	NA	CASQTGNTEAFF	TGTGCCAGTCAGACAGGAAACACTGAAGCTTTCTTT
NA	TRBV6-4	TRBJ2-1	TRBD2	CASRGLAGRFNEQFF	TGTGCCAGCAGAGGACTAGCGGGTCGGTTTAATGAGCAGTTCTTC
NA	TRBV6-5	TRBJ2-1	TRBD2	CASRRTGTSGSQQFF	TGTGCCAGCAGGCGAACCGGGACTAGCGGTTCTCAGCAGTTCTTC
NA	TRBV6-2/TRBV6-3	TRBJ2-3	TRBD2	CASSYKVRLAGPPTDTQYF	TGTGCCAGCAGTTATAAGGTTCGGCTAGCGGGACCACCCACAGATACGCAGTATTTT
NA	TRBV28	TRBJ1-6	NA	CASSPQGDYNSPLHF	TGTGCCAGCAGCCCACAGGGAGACTATAATTCACCCCTCCACTTT
NA	TRBV27	TRBJ2-5	TRBD2	CASSPPLAGVETQYF	TGTGCCAGCAGCCCTCCCCTAGCGGGAGTAGAGACCCAGTACTTC
few	TRBV2	TRBJ2-7	TRBD1	CASSARTGWNEQYF	TGTGCCAGCAGCGCCAGGACAGGCTGGAACGAGCAGTACTTC
NA	TRBV7-6	TRBJ2-1	NA	CASSPDGGESVFF	TGTGCCAGCAGCCCCGACGGCGGGGAGTCCGTGTTCTTC
few	TRBV5-1	TRBJ2-1	TRBD2	CASSLLGTSGVGSYNEQFF	TGCGCCAGCAGCTTGTTAGGGACTAGCGGGGTGGGCTCCTACAATGAGCAGTTCTTC
NA	TRBV2	TRBJ2-7	NA	CASNQEGGHEQYF	TGTGCCAGCAATCAAGAAGGAGGACACGAGCAGTACTTC
NA	TRBV30	TRBJ2-7	NA	CASRGIFPEQYF	TGTGCCTCCCGGGGTATTTTTCCCGAGCAGTACTTC
NA	TRBV24-1	TRBJ2-7	TRBD1	CATSDLGATGETKQYF	TGTGCCACCAGTGATTTGGGGGCGACAGGGGAAACTAAGCAGTACTTC
NA	TRBV25-1	TRBJ2-6	TRBD1	CASQPSRDRVSGANVLTF	TGTGCCAGCCAACCAAGCCGGGACAGGGTCTCTGGGGCCAACGTCCTGACTTTC
NA	TRBV5-4	TRBJ2-5	TRBD1	CASSLSAGQGQETQYF	TGTGCCAGCAGCTTGTCGGCGGGACAGGGACAAGAGACCCAGTACTTC
NA	TRBV4-3	TRBJ1-2	NA	CASSQEGYRVHGYTF	TGCGCCAGCAGCCAAGAAGGGTACAGGGTCCATGGCTACACCTTC
few	TRBV27	TRBJ1-1	NA	CASSNGGTEAFF	TGTGCCAGCTCCAACGGGGGCACTGAAGCTTTCTTT
NA	TRBV15	TRBJ1-5	TRBD1	CATSTPGTGRRQPQHF	TGTGCCACCAGCACCCCGGGGACAGGGAGGCGTCAGCCCCAGCATTTT
NA	TRBV10-1	TRBJ2-7	TRBD1	CASSDRGIFYEQYF	TGCGCCAGCAGTGACAGGGGGATATTCTACGAGCAGTACTTC
once	TRBV4-2	TRBJ2-5	TRBD1	CASSQGQGRETQYF	TGTGCCAGCAGCCAAGGACAGGGAAGGGAGACCCAGTACTTC
NA	TRBV5-4	TRBJ2-4	NA	CASSFGGLENIQYF	TGTGCCAGCAGCTTCGGGGGATTAGAAAACATTCAGTACTTC
NA	TRBV7-7	TRBJ2-2	NA	CASSLELGRGELFF	TGTGCTAGCAGCTTAGAGCTTGGGCGCGGGGAGCTGTTTTTT
once	TRBV28	TRBJ2-7	TRBD1	CASSSWTGEHEQYF	TGTGCCAGCAGTTCCTGGACAGGGGAGCACGAGCAGTACTTC
NA	TRBV7-9	TRBJ2-3	NA	CASSPITSRDPSTDTQYF	TGTGCCAGCAGCCCCATCACTTCCAGAGACCCTAGCACGGATACGCAGTATTTT
NA	TRBV3-1/TRBV3-2	TRBJ2-2	TRBD2	CASSLRLAGNTGELFF	TGTGCCAGCAGCCTGAGGCTAGCGGGGAACACCGGGGAGCTGTTTTTT
NA	TRBV7-9	TRBJ1-5	NA	CASSSGGYIGNQPQHF	TGTGCCAGCAGCTCAGGAGGTTACATCGGCAATCAGCCTCAGCATTTT
NA	TRBV5-4	TRBJ2-7	TRBD1	CASSPSSGTGGAEQYF	TGTGCCAGCAGCCCATCCTCCGGGACAGGGGGCGCCGAGCAGTACTTC
NA	TRBV11-2	TRBJ2-3	NA	CASSFPGVDTQYF	TGTGCCAGCAGCTTCCCGGGGGTGGATACGCAGTATTTT
few	TRBV4-2	TRBJ1-2	NA	CASSQDGGVWRRYTF	TGTGCCAGCAGCCAAGATGGCGGGGTTTGGAGGCGCTACACCTTC
NA	TRBV5-4	TRBJ2-2	TRBD2	CALQQREGSGELFF	TGTGCCTTACAACAGCGGGAGGGGTCCGGGGAGCTGTTTTTT
NA	TRBV7-3	TRBJ2-2	TRBD2	CASSLASGAYTGELFF	TGTGCCAGCAGCTTGGCTAGCGGGGCATACACCGGGGAGCTGTTTTTT
NA	TRBV7-2	TRBJ2-4	TRBD1	CASSSFTQGRNIQYF	TGTGCCAGCAGCTCATTTACACAGGGGCGGAACATTCAGTACTTC
NA	TRBV11-2	TRBJ2-1	TRBD2	CASSSLAGAGNEQFF	TGTGCCAGCAGCTCTTTAGCGGGAGCTGGGAATGAGCAGTTCTTC
NA	TRBV7-2	TRBJ2-3	TRBD2	CASSKGASGRANTQYF	TGTGCCAGCAGCAAGGGTGCTAGCGGGAGGGCGAATACGCAGTATTTT
once	TRBV6-5	TRBJ1-6	NA	CASSPTGDNNSPLHF	TGTGCCAGCAGTCCGACAGGTGATAATAATTCACCCCTCCACTTT
few	TRBV27	TRBJ1-4	NA	CASSDWGGDEKLFF	TGTGCCAGCAGTGATTGGGGAGGGGATGAAAAACTGTTTTTT
NA	TRBV5-6	TRBJ2-1	NA	CASSPTVPSSYNEQFF	TGTGCCAGCAGCCCTACCGTTCCTAGCTCCTACAATGAGCAGTTCTTC
once	TRBV11-1	TRBJ2-2	TRBD2	CASSLARLAGVHGELFF	TGTGCCAGCAGCTTAGCGCGACTAGCGGGAGTCCACGGGGAGCTGTTTTTT